The 8 T cell receptor beta chains below all came from one sample that was sequenced in a study of T-cell reconstitution after alpha-beta-depleted transplantation in children. Unique molecular identifiers were incorporated when the TCRbeta library was constructed. TCRdb recomputed calls from the PCR reads with MiXCR, one row per CDR3 protein. This sample has hundreds of thousands of distinct CDR3 sequences, with 16% found just once. The sample was PBMCs from the stem cell graft donor, taken from the stem cell graft. Receptor source: a human donor who donated a stem cell graft to a child with acute myeloid leukemia.

This clonotype came up many times. The J gene is TRBJ2-7, the V gene TRBV7-2; 8 nucleotides match TRBD1. V lost 2 bases, J lost 2 bases, and 5 bases stayed unmatched. The CDR3 totals 15 residues. CDR1 is SGHTA, CDR2 FQGNSA, per germline. The CDR3 here is CASSLRQGSTYEQYF. The CDR3 nucleotides are TGTGCCAGCAGCTTAAGACAGGGGTCAACCTACGAGCAGTACTTC.

The chain has TRBV27 and TRBJ2-3; D gene unclear. The CDR3 loop spans 14 amino acids. Germline V CDR1 and CDR2: MNHEY, SMNVEV (reference sequence). With 3 bases removed from V and 4 bases from J, the gap between germline ends came to 11 bases. The CDR3 sequence: CASSLAGWPDTQYF. The CDR3 DNA sequence: TGTGCCAGCAGTTTGGCAGGTTGGCCAGATACGCAGTATTTT.

This clonotype was detected only a few times. The V call is TRBV11-2, the J call TRBJ2-2; a weak D match, TRBD1 (6 bases). This CDR3 region has 16 residues. The V gene's germline CDR1 is SGHAT and CDR2 FQNNGV. The V end lost 5 bases, the J end lost 1 base, and 14 bases lay between the germline ends. In DNA form, the CDR3 reads TGTGCCAGCAGCCTCACCGGGACACGGAACACCGGGGAGCTGTTTTTT. Protein product: CASSLTGTRNTGELFF. The full variable domain, with the rest looked up from reference TRBV11-2 and TRBJ2-2, is EAGVAQSPRYKIIEKRQSVAFWCNPISGHATLYWYQQILGQGPKLLIQFQNNGVVDDSQLPKDRFSAERLKGVDSTLKIQPAKLEDSAVYLCASSLTGTRNTGELFFGEGSRLTVL.

Many counts were recorded for this clonotype. This sequence joins TRBV29-1 and TRBJ2-1, with 11 bases fitting TRBD2. The CDR3 sequence is 16 residues long. Trimming at V came to 6 bases and at J to 9 bases, leaving 16 bases not matched to a gene. Germline assignment: CDR1 SQVTM and CDR2 ANQGSEA. CDR3 protein: CSVPGTSSGGTAEQFF. The CDR3 coding sequence is TGCAGCGTCCCCGGTACGTCTAGCGGGGGGACGGCTGAGCAGTTCTTC.

This clonotype was detected only a few times. V is TRBV28 and J is TRBJ2-5, with no clear D. V was trimmed by 1 base and J by 5 bases, leaving 11 bases between them. Germline CDR1 MDHEN, CDR2 SYDVKM. CDR3 length: 14 residues. The CDR3 spells CASSLSSSGETQYF. DNA of the CDR3: TGTGCCAGCAGTTTATCTAGTTCCGGGGAGACCCAGTACTTC.

V usage is TRBV20-1 and J usage is TRBJ2-3, with D perhaps matching TRBD1 (5 bases). The CDR3 runs to 14 residues. Deletions cut 4 bases from V and 2 bases from J, with 13 bases between. CDR1 and CDR2 from the germline V gene are DFQATT and SNEGSKA (reference sequence). The CDR3 nucleotides read TGCAGTGCTAATAGGCAGGGCCCCACAGATACGCAGTATTTT. Translated: CSANRQGPTDTQYF.

The V and J genes are TRBV6-1 and TRBJ1-1, with D unclear. The germline CDR1 and CDR2 sequences are MNHNS and SASEGT. Trimming removed 5 bases from V and 1 base from J, with 5 bases in between. This CDR3 is 12 amino acids long. CDR3 sequence: CASSWWNTEAFF. CDR3 DNA: TGTGCCAGCAGTTGGTGGAACACTGAAGCTTTCTTT.

The J gene is TRBJ2-7, the V gene TRBV12-3 or TRBV12-4; D call uncertain. The CDR3 length is 13 residues. V lost 3 bases and J 1 base, leaving 7 bases between the germline ends. The DNA of the CDR3 is TGTGCCAGCAGTTTGGCCCCTTCCTACGAGCAGTACTTC. Its translation: CASSLAPSYEQYF.